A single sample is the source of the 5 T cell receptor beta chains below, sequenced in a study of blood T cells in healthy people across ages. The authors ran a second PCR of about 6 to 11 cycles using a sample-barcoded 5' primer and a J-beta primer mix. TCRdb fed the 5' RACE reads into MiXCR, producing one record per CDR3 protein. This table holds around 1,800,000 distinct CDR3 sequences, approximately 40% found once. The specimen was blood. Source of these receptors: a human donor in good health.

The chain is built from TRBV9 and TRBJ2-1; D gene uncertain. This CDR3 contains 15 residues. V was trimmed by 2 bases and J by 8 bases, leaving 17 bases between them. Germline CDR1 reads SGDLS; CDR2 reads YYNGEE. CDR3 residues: CASSVLVGPSDEQFF. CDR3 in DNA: TGTGCCAGCAGCGTTTTAGTCGGCCCCTCGGATGAGCAGTTCTTC.

In DNA, the CDR3 is TGTGCCAGCAGCCCTCGCCAAACATGGGACACTGAAGCTTTCTTT. Amino acid sequence: CASSPRQTWDTEAFF. The V and J genes are TRBV7-9 and TRBJ1-1; D gene ambiguous. The length of the CDR3 is 15 residues. The V and J ends lost 5 bases and 3 bases respectively, with 16 bases between them. Germline assignment: CDR1 SEHNR and CDR2 FQNEAQ (reference sequence).

CDR3: CASSLQPNSYEQYF. CDR3 DNA: TGTGCCAGCAGCCTACAGCCAAACTCCTACGAGCAGTACTTC. V gene TRBV5-5 combines with J gene TRBJ2-7; the D is unclear. Per the germline V gene, CDR1 is SGHKS and CDR2 is YYEKEE (reference sequence). CDR3 size: 14 residues. V was shortened by 4 bases and J by 0 bases, with 11 bases between the two germline ends.

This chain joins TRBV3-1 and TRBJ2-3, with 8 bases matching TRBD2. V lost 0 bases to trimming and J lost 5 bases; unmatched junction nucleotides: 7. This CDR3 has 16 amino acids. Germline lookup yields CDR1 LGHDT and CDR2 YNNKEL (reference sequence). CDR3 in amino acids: CASSQEAGGAGDTQYF. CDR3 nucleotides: TGTGCCAGCAGCCAAGAAGCCGGGGGGGCCGGAGATACGCAGTATTTT.

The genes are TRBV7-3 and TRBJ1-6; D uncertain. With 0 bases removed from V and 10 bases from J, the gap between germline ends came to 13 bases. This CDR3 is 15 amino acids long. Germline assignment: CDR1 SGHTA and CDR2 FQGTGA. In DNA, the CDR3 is TGTGCCAGCAGCTTAACGGGTCGTGGAGTGTCACCCCTCCACTTT. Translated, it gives CASSLTGRGVSPLHF.